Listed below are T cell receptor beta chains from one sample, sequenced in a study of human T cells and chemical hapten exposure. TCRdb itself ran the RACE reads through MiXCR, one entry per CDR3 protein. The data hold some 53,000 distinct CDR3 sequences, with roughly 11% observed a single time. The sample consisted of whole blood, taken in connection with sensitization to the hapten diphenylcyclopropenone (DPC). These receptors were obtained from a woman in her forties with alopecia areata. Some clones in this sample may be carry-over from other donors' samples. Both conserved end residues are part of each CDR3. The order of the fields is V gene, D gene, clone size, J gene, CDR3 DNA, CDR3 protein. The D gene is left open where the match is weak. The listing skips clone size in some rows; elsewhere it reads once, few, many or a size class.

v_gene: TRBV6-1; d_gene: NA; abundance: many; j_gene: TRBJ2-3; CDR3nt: TGTGCCAGCAGTGATTGGGGAGTGGGCACAGATACGCAGTATTTT; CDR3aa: CASSDWGVGTDTQYF
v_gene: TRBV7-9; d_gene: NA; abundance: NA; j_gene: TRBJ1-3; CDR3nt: TGTGCCAGCTCGGAGATTCCTACCCCTGGAAACACCATATATTTT; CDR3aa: CASSEIPTPGNTIYF
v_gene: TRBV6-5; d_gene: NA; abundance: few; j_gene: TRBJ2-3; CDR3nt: TGTGCCAGCAGGAAACAGGGTACAGATACGCAGTATTTT; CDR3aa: CASRKQGTDTQYF
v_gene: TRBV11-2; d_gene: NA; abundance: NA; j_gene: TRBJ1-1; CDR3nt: TGTGCCAGCAGCTCCCCCGGGGGAAACACTGAAGCTTTCTTT; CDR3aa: CASSSPGGNTEAFF
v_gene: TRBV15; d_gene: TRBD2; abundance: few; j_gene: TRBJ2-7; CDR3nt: TGTGCCACCAGCAGAGGACGGGGGGCCTACGAGCAGTACTTC; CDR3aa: CATSRGRGAYEQYF
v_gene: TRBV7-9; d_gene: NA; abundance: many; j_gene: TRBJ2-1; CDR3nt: TGTGCCAGCAGCTTCGAACCCGCCAGGGGTAATGAGCAGTTCTTC; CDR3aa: CASSFEPARGNEQFF
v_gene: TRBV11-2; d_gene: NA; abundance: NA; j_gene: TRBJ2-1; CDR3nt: TGTGCCAGCAGCTTATCCGGGAATAATGAGCAGTTCTTC; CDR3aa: CASSLSGNNEQFF
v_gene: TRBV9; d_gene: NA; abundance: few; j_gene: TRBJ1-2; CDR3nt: TGTGCCAGCAGCGTAGTCGACGGATATAACTATGGCTACACCTTC; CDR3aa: CASSVVDGYNYGYTF
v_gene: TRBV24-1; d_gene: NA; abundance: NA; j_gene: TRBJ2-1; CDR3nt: TGTGCCGCTACTCACAGGGATCCAAGTGAGCAGTTCTTC; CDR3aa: CAATHRDPSEQFF
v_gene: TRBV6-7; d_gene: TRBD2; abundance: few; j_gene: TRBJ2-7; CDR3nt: TGTGCCAGCAGTTACTCGACTAGCGGGACGGCCTACGAGCAGTACTTC; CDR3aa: CASSYSTSGTAYEQYF
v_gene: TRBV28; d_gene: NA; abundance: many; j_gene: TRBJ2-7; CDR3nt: TGTGCCAGCAGTTTCCCTTCGCCGGGACCCAACTCCTACGAGCAGTACTTC; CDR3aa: CASSFPSPGPNSYEQYF
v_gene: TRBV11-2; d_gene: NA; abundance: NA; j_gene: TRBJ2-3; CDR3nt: TGTGCCAGCAGCTTAGAAGGGGCCACTCCAAAAGATACGCAGTATTTT; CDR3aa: CASSLEGATPKDTQYF
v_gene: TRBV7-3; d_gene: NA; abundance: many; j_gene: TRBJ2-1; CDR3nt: TGTGCCAGCAGCCTAGTCGGGGACAATGAGCAGTTCTTC; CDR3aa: CASSLVGDNEQFF
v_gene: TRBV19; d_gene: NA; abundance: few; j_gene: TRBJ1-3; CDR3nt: TGTGCCAGTAGTAGAGCAGACCGTAGCTCTGGAAACACCATATATTTT; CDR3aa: CASSRADRSSGNTIYF
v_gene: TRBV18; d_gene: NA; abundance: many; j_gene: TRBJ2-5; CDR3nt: TGTGCCAGCTCACGTCGCCGGGAGCTTCAAGAGACCCAGTACTTC; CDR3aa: CASSRRRELQETQYF
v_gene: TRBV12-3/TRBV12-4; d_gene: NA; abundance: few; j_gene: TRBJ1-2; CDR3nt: TGTGCCAGCAGTCTAGGGTCTACCCACTATGGCTACACCTTC; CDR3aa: CASSLGSTHYGYTF
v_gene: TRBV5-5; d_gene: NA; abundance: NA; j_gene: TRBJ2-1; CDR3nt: TGTGCCAGCAGCCCCTTTTCCAATGAGCAGTTCTTC; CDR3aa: CASSPFSNEQFF
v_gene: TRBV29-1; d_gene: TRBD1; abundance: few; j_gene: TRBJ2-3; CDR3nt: TGCAGCGTTGGACAGGGGGGGAATACGCAGTATTTT; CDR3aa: CSVGQGGNTQYF
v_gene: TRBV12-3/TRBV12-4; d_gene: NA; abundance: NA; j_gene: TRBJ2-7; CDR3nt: TGTGCCAGCCCACACCCGGACGGCTCCTACGAGCAGTACTTC; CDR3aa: CASPHPDGSYEQYF
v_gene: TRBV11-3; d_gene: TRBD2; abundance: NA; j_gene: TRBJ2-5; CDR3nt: TGTGCCAGCAGCTTATCGCGAGCGGGGGCACAAGAGACCCAGTACTTC; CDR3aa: CASSLSRAGAQETQYF
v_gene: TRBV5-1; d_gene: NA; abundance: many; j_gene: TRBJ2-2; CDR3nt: TGCGCCAGCAGCTTGGGCGGGCGTCACACCGGGGAGCTGTTTTTT; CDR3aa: CASSLGGRHTGELFF
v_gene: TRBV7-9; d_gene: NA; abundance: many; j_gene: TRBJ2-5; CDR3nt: TGTGCCAGCAGCCTTACAGGGTCTCGGGCCCAGTACTTC; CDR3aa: CASSLTGSRAQYF
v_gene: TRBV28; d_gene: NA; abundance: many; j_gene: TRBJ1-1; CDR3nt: TGTGCCAGCAGACCCTCCCACAGGAACACTGAAGCTTTCTTT; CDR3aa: CASRPSHRNTEAFF
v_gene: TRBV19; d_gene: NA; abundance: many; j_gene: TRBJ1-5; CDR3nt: TGTGCCAGTAGTAGTACACGGGGCAATCAGCCCCAGCATTTT; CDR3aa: CASSSTRGNQPQHF